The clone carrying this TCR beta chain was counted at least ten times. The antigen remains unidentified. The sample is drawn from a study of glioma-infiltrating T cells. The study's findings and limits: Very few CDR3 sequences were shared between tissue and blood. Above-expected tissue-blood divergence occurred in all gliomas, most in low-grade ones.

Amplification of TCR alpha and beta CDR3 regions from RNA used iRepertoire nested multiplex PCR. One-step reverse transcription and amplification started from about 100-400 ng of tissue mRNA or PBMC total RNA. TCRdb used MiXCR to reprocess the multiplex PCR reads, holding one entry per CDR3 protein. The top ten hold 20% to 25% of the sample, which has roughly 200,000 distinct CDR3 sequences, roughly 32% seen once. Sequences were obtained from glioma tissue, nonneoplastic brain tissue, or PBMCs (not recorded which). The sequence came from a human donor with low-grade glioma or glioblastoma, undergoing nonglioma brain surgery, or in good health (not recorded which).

CDR3 in DNA: TGTGCCAGCAGTTTAGGGGCCGTGGGGAACACTGAAGCTTTCTTT. It encodes CASSLGAVGNTEAFF. The V gene is TRBV28, the J gene TRBJ1-1; perhaps TRBD1 as D (5 bases). The germline V gene has CDR1 MDHEN and CDR2 SYDVKM. V lost 2 bases and J lost 1, with 11 bases in between. The CDR3 has 15 amino acids.